These 21 T cell receptor beta chains originate from one sample sequenced in a study of T cell responses to AZD1222 COVID-19 vaccine. Some clones are missing from TCRdb's copy, which holds only in-frame ones; the method was immunoSEQ multiplex PCR. The sample carries fewer than 110,000 clones, more than 70% recorded once. The material sequenced was peripheral blood, taken 28 days after the second AZD1222 dose. The receptors originated from an adult who received the AZD1222 COVID-19 vaccine.

This chain connects TRBV4-3 to TRBJ2-7; D unresolved. The V gene lost 1 base and the J gene lost 2 bases, with 12 bases spanning the gap. Per the germline V gene, CDR1 is LGHNA and CDR2 is YSLEER. The length of the CDR3 is 15 residues. CDR3 coding DNA: TGCGCCAGCAGCCAAGTAGTCGCAGCTACCTACGAGCAGTACTTC. This gives the protein CASSQVVAATYEQYF.

The V gene is TRBV7-2, the J gene TRBJ1-2; tentatively, D is TRBD1 (5 bases). V was pared by 5 bases and J by 5 bases, with 21 bases between. CDR1 is SGHTA and CDR2 is FQGNSA in the germline V gene. CDR3 length: 16 residues. DNA for the CDR3: TGTGCCAGCAGCATAGGCCCGAACCAGGGCGGTTATGGCTACACCTTC. Translated: CASSIGPNQGGYGYTF.

Regarding this clone: The junction departs from the called germline gene at one end, perhaps through a read error. The J gene is TRBJ1-1, the V gene TRBV29-1; no reliable D call. The CDR3 is made up of 13 amino acids. The germline V gene encodes CDR1 SQVTM and CDR2 ANQGSEA. The CDR3 protein is CSLDGEMNTEAFF. The CDR3 DNA reads TGCAGCCTTGACGGGGAAATGAACACTGAAGCTTTCTTT.

V usage is TRBV27 and J usage is TRBJ2-1; D possibly matches TRBD1 or TRBD2 (5 bases each). Germline CDR1 MNHEY, CDR2 SMNVEV (reference sequence). The ends were cut back, 2 bases at V and 0 bases at J, with 8 bases in the middle. The CDR3 loop spans 15 amino acids. CDR3 residues: CASSLPGSSYNEQFF. CDR3 DNA: TGTGCCAGCAGTTTACCAGGGAGCTCCTACAATGAGCAGTTCTTC.

The chain joins TRBV27 to TRBJ2-2; D ambiguous. CDR1 is MNHEY and CDR2 is SMNVEV in the germline V gene (reference sequence). V lost 10 bases to trimming and J lost 5 bases, with 20 bases between them. The CDR3 covers 15 residues. CDR3: CATRLGMASTGELFF. CDR3 nucleotides: TGTGCCACCCGGTTAGGGATGGCCTCAACCGGGGAGCTGTTTTTT.

V is TRBV7-9 and J is TRBJ1-3; tentatively, D is TRBD1 (5 bases). CDR1 and CDR2 from the germline V gene are SEHNR and FQNEAQ (reference sequence). V lost 0 bases and J 2 bases, leaving 11 bases between the germline ends. CDR3 length: 16 amino acids. The CDR3 DNA is TGTGCCAGCAGCTTAGCGCTAACACAGGCTGGAAACACCATATATTTT. Translating it yields CASSLALTQAGNTIYF.

The rearrangement joins TRBV27 to TRBJ1-6; 7 bases fit TRBD1. V lost 7 bases to trimming and J lost 7 bases; unmatched junction nucleotides: 7. This CDR3 spans 14 amino acids. CDR1 is MNHEY and CDR2 is SMNVEV in the germline V gene (reference sequence). CDR3 sequence: CASKSGTVNSPLHF. In nucleotides, the CDR3 is TGTGCCAGCAAGAGTGGGACAGTCAATTCACCCCTCCACTTT.

Concerning this clone itself: Other DNA sequences within the sample encode an identical CDR3. The rearrangement links TRBV7-3 to TRBJ1-1; D is unclear. The CDR3 is made up of 14 amino acids. V lost 1 base and J lost 1, with 7 bases in between. CDR1 is SGHTA and CDR2 is FQGTGA in the germline V gene. The CDR3 nucleotides read TGTGCCAGCAGCTTAAGTGCGGGGAACACTGAAGCTTTCTTT. Translated: CASSLSAGNTEAFF.

The V gene is TRBV9, the J gene TRBJ1-5; D is ambiguous. CDR3 length equals 12 residues. The V and J ends lost 4 bases and 8 bases respectively, with 10 bases between them. The germline CDR1 and CDR2 sequences are SGDLS and YYNGEE. CDR3: CASSRRGEPQHF. DNA of the CDR3: TGTGCCAGCAGCCGCCGAGGCGAGCCCCAGCATTTT.

The chain carries TRBV7-8 and TRBJ2-7; TRBD1 aligns across 9 bases. V trimming: 2 bases; J trimming: 2 bases; junction bases outside the gene matches: 10. Germline CDR1 SGHVS, CDR2 FQNEAQ. The CDR3 totals 17 residues. CDR3 nucleotide sequence: TGTGCCAGCAGCTTAACCCACGGGACAGGGCTAGCCTACGAGCAGTACTTC. Amino acids: CASSLTHGTGLAYEQYF.

This clone was observed a few times. J is TRBJ2-1 and V is TRBV19; a possible D gene is TRBD2 (5 bases). The ends were cut back, 2 bases at V and 3 bases at J, with 20 bases in the middle. This CDR3 region has 18 residues. Germline CDR1 reads LNHDA; CDR2 reads SQIVND (reference sequence). This CDR3 is CASSIMASGLANYNEQFF. CDR3 DNA sequence: TGTGCCAGTAGTATAATGGCCTCCGGACTCGCAAACTACAATGAGCAGTTCTTC.

The CDR3 reads CAIRPGGGLPEAFF. Written as DNA, the CDR3 is TGTGCCATCAGGCCCGGAGGGGGGTTGCCTGAAGCTTTCTTT. The chain has TRBV10-3 and TRBJ1-1, with D possibly being TRBD1 (6 bases). The length of the CDR3 is 14 residues. The V and J ends lost 6 bases and 6 bases respectively, with 17 bases between them. CDR1 is ENHRY, CDR2 SYGVKD, per germline.

The V and J genes are TRBV5-1 and TRBJ2-1; D is perhaps TRBD1 or TRBD2 (5 bases each). Germline CDR1 reads SGHRS; CDR2 reads YFSETQ. The CDR3 has 15 amino acids. V was clipped by 0 bases and J by 10 bases, with 17 bases between them. CDR3 region: CASSLANRDQGEQFF. The DNA of the CDR3 is TGCGCCAGCAGCTTGGCCAACCGGGACCAAGGGGAGCAGTTCTTC.

The V gene is TRBV28, the J gene TRBJ1-6; D gene ambiguous. Deletions cut 3 bases from V and 6 bases from J, with 9 bases between. The CDR3 has 14 amino acids. Germline V gives CDR1 MDHEN, CDR2 SYDVKM. The CDR3 coding sequence is TGTGCCAGCAGTTTGAGGGTTGGTAATTCACCCCTCCACTTT. As protein: CASSLRVGNSPLHF.

This clone was observed a handful of times. V and J are TRBV28 and TRBJ2-7; D remains ambiguous. In germline, CDR1 is MDHEN, CDR2 SYDVKM. The V and J ends lost 3 bases and 9 bases respectively, with 12 bases between them. The CDR3 has 12 amino acids. The CDR3 protein is CASSFQRRGQYF. The DNA of the CDR3 is TGTGCCAGCAGTTTTCAGAGGCGCGGGCAGTACTTC.

The genes are TRBV5-1 and TRBJ1-4; D gene ambiguous. The CDR3 consists of 15 residues. V was shortened by 0 bases and J by 3 bases, with 9 bases between the two germline ends. Germline V gene sequence: CDR1 SGHRS, CDR2 YFSETQ. The CDR3 DNA reads as TGCGCCAGCAGCTTGGCCTCGACGGCTAATGAAAAACTGTTTTTT. It encodes CASSLASTANEKLFF.

This clone is a singleton in its sample. The chain carries TRBV5-8 and TRBJ1-1, with no clear D. Deletions cut 4 bases from V and 4 bases from J, with 11 bases between. The CDR3 runs to 13 residues. Germline V CDR1 and CDR2: SGHTS, YDEGEE. The CDR3 reads CASSQRWTTEAFF. The CDR3 nucleotides are TGTGCCAGCAGCCAACGATGGACCACTGAAGCTTTCTTT. Full variable domain (missing parts from reference TRBV5-8 and TRBJ1-1): EAGVTQSPTHLIKTRGQQATLRCSPISGHTSVYWYQQALGLGLQFLLWYDEGEERNRGNFPPRFSGRQFPNYSSELNVNALELEDSALYLCASSQRWTTEAFFGQGTRLTVV.

This sequence joins TRBV27 and TRBJ2-2; D remains ambiguous. Per the germline V gene, CDR1 is MNHEY and CDR2 is SMNVEV (reference sequence). The germline V and J ends were trimmed by 1 base and 0 bases, with 9 bases remaining between them. The CDR3 is 16 amino acids. The CDR3 reads CASSLWAGSNTGELFF. Written as DNA, the CDR3 is TGTGCCAGCAGTTTATGGGCAGGATCGAACACCGGGGAGCTGTTTTTT.

This clone qualifies as medium-sized. V gene TRBV28 combines with J gene TRBJ2-1; 12 bases are shared with TRBD2. The germline CDR1 and CDR2 sequences are MDHEN and SYDVKM. Losses at the gene ends were 5 bases for V and 8 bases for J; bases not matched to a gene: 10. The CDR3 covers 16 residues. The CDR3 region is CASSLLRTSGNYEQFF. CDR3 sequence (DNA): TGTGCCAGCAGTCTATTACGGACTAGCGGGAACTATGAGCAGTTCTTC.

V and J are TRBV6-2 or TRBV6-3 and TRBJ2-4; D possibly uses TRBD1 or TRBD2 (5 bases each). This CDR3 has 14 amino acids. Looked up from germline, CDR1 is MNHEY and CDR2 is SVGEGT. Trimming removed 2 bases from V and 2 bases from J, with 7 bases in between. CDR3 residues: CASSYRDPKNIQYF. The CDR3 DNA is TGTGCCAGCAGTTACCGGGACCCCAAAAACATTCAGTACTTC.

The V and J genes are TRBV4-1 and TRBJ2-1; 9 bases match TRBD2. The CDR3 spans 16 residues. Germline CDR1 reads MGHRA; CDR2 reads YSYEKL. V shed 2 bases, J shed 4 bases, and the junction held 6 bases outside the gene matches. In nucleotides, the CDR3 is TGCGCCAGCAGCCAACTGCCTAGCGGGACATACAATGAGCAGTTCTTC. Its protein is CASSQLPSGTYNEQFF.